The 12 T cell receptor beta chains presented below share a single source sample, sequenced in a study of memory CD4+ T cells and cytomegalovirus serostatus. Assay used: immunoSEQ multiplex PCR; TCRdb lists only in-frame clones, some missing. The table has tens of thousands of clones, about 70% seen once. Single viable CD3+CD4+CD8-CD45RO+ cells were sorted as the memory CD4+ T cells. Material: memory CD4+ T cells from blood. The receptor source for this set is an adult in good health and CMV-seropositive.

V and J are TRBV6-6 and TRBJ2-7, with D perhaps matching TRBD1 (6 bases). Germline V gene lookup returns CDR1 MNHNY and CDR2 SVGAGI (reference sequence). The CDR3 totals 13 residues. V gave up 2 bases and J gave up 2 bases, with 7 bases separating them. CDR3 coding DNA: TGTGCCAGCAGTTACGCAGGGGCCTACGAGCAGTACTTC. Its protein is CASSYAGAYEQYF.

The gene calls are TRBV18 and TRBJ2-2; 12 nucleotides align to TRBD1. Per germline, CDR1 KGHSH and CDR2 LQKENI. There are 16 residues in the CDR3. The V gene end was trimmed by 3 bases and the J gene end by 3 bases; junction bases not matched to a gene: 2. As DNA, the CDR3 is TGTGCCAGCTCACCCGGGACAGGGGGCCACACCGGGGAGCTGTTTTTT. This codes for CASSPGTGGHTGELFF.

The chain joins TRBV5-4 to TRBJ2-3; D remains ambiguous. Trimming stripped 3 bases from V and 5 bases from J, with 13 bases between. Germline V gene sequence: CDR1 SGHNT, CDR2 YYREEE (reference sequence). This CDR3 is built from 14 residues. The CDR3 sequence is CASSSIGRGDTQYF. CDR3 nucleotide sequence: TGTGCCAGCAGCTCCATAGGTCGCGGAGATACGCAGTATTTT.

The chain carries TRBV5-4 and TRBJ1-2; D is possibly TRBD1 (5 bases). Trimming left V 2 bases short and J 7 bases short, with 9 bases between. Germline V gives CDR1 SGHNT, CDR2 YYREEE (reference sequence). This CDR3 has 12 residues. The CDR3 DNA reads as TGTGCCAGCAGCTTCCCGGGGGGTGGCTACACCTTC. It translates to CASSFPGGGYTF.

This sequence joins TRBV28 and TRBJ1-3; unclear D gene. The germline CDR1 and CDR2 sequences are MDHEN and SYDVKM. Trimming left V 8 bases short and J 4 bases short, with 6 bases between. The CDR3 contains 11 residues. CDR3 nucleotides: TGTGCCAGCGTAGGAGGAAACACCATATATTTT. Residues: CASVGGNTIYF.

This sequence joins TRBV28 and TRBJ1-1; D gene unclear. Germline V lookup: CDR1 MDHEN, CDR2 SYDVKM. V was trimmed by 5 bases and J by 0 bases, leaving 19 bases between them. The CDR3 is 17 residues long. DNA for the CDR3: TGTGCCAGCAGTCCCCGCGGCCCCCCGGAAATGAACACTGAAGCTTTCTTT. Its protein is CASSPRGPPEMNTEAFF.

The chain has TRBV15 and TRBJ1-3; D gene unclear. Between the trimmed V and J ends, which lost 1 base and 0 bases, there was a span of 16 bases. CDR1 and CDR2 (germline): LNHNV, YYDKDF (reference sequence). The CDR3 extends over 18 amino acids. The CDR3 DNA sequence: TGTGCCACCAGCAGAGGTGAAGAAACGGTACGCTCTGGAAACACCATATATTTT. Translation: CATSRGEETVRSGNTIYF.

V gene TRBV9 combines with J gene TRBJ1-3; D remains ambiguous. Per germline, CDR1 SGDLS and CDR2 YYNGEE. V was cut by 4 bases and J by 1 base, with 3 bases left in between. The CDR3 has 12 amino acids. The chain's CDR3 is CASSRSGNTIYF. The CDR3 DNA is TGTGCCAGCAGCCGATCTGGAAACACCATATATTTT.

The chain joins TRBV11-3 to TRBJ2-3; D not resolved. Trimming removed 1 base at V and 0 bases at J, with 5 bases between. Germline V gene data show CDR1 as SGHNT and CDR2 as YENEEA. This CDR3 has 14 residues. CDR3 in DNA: TGTGCCAGCAGCTTAGGGGCTAGCACAGATACGCAGTATTTT. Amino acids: CASSLGASTDTQYF. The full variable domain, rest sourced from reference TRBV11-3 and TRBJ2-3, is EAGVVQSPRYKIIEKKQPVAFWCNPISGHNTLYWYLQNLGQGPELLIRYENEEAVDDSQLPKDRFSAERLKGVDSTLKIQPAELGDSAVYLCASSLGASTDTQYFGPGTRLTVL.

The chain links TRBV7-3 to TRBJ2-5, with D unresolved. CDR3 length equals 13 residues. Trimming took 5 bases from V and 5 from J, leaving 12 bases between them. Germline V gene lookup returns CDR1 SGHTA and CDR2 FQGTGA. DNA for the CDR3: TGTGCCAGCAGCCGAGAAAGGTCGGAGACCCAGTACTTC. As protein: CASSRERSETQYF.

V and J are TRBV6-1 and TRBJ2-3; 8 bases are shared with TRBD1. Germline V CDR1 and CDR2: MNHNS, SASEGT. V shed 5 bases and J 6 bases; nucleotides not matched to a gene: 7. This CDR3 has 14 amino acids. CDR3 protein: CASSRTGPRDTQYF. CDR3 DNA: TGTGCCAGCAGTAGGACAGGGCCCCGGGATACGCAGTATTTT.

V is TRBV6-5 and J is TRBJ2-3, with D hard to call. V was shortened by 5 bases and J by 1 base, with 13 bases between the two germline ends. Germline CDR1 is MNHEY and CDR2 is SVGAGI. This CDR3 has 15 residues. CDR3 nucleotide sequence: TGTGCCAGCAGTCAGGTTTCTATTCGCACAGATACGCAGTATTTT. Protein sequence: CASSQVSIRTDTQYF.